A few counts support the clone carrying this TCR beta chain. Its antigen is unidentified. This sample is drawn from a study of a mutant IDH1 vaccine in newly diagnosed glioma. For the study at large: Across weeks 1, 3, 5, 7, 11, 15, 19 and 23, patients received a vaccination each time, eight in all. With temozolomide cycles, or 4-6 weeks after radiotherapy alone, vaccination was started. Mean patient age was roughly 43 years; 62.5% were male and roughly 38% female. Study-wide results and caveats: The occurrence of vaccine-induced immune responses was seen in 93.3% of patients.

Regarding time point: week 11, during vaccination. In every dose of vaccine, 300 ug of mutant IDH1 20-mer peptide was given alongside topical imiquimod. Data came from immunoSEQ multiplex PCR; TCRdb stores just in-frame clones and leaves some out. The table lists around 31,000 clones, around 78% of them singletons. This CDR3 is built from 12 residues. V shed 4 bases and J shed 3 bases, with 4 bases lying between them. Germline-derived CDR1 and CDR2 are MNHEY and SMNVEV (reference sequence). The chain recombines TRBV27 with TRBJ1-5, with D unresolved. The TCR comes from a man aged 25 to 40 with glioma. The sequences come from PBMCs, collected from a glioma patient whose treatment included an IDH1 peptide vaccine. CDR3: CASSYINQPQHF. In DNA form, the CDR3 reads TGTGCCAGCAGTTACATCAATCAGCCCCAGCATTTT.